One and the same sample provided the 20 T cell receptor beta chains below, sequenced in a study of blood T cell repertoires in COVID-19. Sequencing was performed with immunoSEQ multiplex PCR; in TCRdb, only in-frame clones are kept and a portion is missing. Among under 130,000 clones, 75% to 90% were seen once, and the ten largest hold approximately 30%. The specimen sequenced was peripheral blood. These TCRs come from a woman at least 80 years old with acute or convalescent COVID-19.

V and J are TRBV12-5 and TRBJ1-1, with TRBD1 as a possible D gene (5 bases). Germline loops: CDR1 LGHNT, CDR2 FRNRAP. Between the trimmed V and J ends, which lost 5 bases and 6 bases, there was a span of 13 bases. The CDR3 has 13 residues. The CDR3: CASGLGDFAEAFF. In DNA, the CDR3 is TGTGCTAGTGGTCTAGGGGATTTCGCTGAAGCTTTCTTT.

CDR3 DNA sequence: TGTGCCAGTAGATCCACCGACAGGGGGAATTCACCCCTCCACTTT. Its translation is CASRSTDRGNSPLHF. The chain couples TRBV19 to TRBJ1-6; 9 nucleotides line up with TRBD1. The V segment lost 6 bases and the J segment 7 bases; nucleotides outside the gene matches: 7. The CDR3 runs to 15 residues. The germline gives CDR1 LNHDA, CDR2 SQIVND (reference sequence).

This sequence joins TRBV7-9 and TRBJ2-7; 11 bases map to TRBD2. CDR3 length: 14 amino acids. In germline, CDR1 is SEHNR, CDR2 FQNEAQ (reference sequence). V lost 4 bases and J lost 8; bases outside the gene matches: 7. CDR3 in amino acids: CASSSEGLADKQYF. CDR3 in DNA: TGTGCCAGCAGCTCGGAGGGACTAGCGGACAAGCAGTACTTC. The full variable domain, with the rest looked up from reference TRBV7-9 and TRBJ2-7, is DTGVSQNPRHKITKRGQNVTFRCDPISEHNRLYWYRQTLGQGPEFLTYFQNEAQLEKSRLLSDRFSAERPKGSFSTLEIQRTEQGDSAMYLCASSSEGLADKQYFGPGTRLTVT.

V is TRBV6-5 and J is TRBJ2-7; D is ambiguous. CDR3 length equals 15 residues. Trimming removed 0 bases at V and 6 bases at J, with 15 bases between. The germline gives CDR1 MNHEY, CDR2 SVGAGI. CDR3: CASSYSIVGLGEQYF. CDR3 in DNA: TGTGCCAGCAGTTACTCGATCGTCGGGTTAGGCGAGCAGTACTTC.

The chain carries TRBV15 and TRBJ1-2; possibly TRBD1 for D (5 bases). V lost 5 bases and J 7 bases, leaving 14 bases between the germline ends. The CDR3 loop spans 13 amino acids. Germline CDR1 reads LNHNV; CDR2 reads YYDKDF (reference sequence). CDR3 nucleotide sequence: TGTGCCACCAGCCCCGTGGAAGGGGCTGGCTACACCTTC. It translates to CATSPVEGAGYTF.

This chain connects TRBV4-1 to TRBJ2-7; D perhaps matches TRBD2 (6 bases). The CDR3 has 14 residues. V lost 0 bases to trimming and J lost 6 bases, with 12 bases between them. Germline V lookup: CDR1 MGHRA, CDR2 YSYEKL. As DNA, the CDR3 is TGCGCCAGCAGCCAAGATTCCGGGGGTGGCGAGCAGTACTTC. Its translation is CASSQDSGGGEQYF.

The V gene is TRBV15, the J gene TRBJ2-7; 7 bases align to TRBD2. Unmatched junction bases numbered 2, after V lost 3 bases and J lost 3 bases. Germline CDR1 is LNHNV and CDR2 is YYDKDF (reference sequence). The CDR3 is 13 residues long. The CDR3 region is CATSRGGDYEQYF. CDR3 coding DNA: TGTGCCACCAGCAGGGGAGGGGACTACGAGCAGTACTTC.

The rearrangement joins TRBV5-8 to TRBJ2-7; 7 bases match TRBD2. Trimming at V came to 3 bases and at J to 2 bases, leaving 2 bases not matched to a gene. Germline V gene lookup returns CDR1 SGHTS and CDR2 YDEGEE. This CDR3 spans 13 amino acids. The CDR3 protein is CASSSSGTYEQYF. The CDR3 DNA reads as TGTGCCAGCAGCTCTAGCGGAACCTACGAGCAGTACTTC.

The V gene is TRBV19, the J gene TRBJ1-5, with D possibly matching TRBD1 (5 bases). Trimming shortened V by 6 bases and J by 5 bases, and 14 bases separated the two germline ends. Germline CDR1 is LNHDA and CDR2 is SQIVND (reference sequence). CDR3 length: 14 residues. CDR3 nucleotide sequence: TGTGCCAGTAGCGAGGGCAGGGAGGATCAGCCCCAGCATTTT. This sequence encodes CASSEGREDQPQHF.

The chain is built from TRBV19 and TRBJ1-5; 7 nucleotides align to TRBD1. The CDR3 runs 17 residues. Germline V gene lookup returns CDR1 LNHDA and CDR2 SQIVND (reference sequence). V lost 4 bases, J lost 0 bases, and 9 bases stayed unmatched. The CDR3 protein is CASSTTSGQISNQPQHF. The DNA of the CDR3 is TGTGCCAGTAGTACGACCTCGGGACAGATTAGCAATCAGCCCCAGCATTTT.

The CDR3 DNA sequence: TGTGCCAGTAGTATATCAGGGTCGGGCTACACCTTC. It translates to CASSISGSGYTF. This chain uses TRBV19 with TRBJ1-2, with D possibly matching TRBD1 (5 bases). The CDR3 runs 12 residues. Per the germline V gene, CDR1 is LNHDA and CDR2 is SQIVND (reference sequence). V lost 2 bases and J 8 bases, leaving 9 bases between the germline ends. Full variable domain (rest looked up from reference TRBV19 and TRBJ1-2): DGGITQSPKYLFRKEGQNVTLSCEQNLNHDAMYWYRQDPGQGLRLIYYSQIVNDFQKGDIAEGYSVSREKKESFPLTVTSAQKNPTAFYLCASSISGSGYTFGSGTRLTVV.

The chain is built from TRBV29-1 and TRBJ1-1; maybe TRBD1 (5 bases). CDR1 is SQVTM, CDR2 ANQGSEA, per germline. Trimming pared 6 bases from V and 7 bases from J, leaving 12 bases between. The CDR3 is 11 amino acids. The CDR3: CSVAGPDEAFF. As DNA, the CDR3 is TGCAGCGTGGCGGGACCCGATGAAGCTTTCTTT.

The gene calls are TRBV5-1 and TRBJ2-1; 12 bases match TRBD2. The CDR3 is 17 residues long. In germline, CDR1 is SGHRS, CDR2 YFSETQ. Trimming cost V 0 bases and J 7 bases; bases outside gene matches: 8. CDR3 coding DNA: TGCGCCAGCAGCTTGGGACTAGCGGGGGTAATGGGGAATGAGCAGTTCTTC. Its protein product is CASSLGLAGVMGNEQFF.

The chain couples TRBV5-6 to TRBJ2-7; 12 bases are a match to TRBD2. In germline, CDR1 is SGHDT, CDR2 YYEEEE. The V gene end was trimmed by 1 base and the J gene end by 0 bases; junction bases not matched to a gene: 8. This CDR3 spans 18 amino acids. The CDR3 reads CASSLFASGGGTSYEQYF. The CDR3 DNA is TGTGCCAGCAGCTTGTTCGCTAGCGGGGGGGGCACCTCCTACGAGCAGTACTTC.

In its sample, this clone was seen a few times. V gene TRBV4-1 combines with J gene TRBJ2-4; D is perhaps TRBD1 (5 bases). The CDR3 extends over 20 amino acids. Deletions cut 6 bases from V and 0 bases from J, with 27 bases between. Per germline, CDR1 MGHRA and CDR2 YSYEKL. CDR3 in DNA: TGCGCCAGCAGTCACCATCAGGGCAAAATTTCCGCCTTAGCCAAAAACATTCAGTACTTC. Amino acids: CASSHHQGKISALAKNIQYF.

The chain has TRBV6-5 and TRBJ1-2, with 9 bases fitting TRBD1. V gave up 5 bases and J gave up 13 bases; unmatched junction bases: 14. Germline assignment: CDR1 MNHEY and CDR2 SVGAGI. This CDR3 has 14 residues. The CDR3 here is CASSNPGQGPRGTF. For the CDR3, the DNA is TGTGCCAGCAGTAATCCGGGACAGGGCCCGAGGGGCACCTTC.

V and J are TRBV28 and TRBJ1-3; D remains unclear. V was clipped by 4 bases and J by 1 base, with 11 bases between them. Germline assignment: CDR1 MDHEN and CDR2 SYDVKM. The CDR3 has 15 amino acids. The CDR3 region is CASSSLTVSGNTIYF. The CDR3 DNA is TGTGCCAGCAGTTCCCTCACTGTGTCTGGAAACACCATATATTTT.

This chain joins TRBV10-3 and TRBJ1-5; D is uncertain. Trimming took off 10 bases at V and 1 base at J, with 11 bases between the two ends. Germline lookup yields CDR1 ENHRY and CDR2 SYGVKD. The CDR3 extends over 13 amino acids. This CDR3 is CATNRESNQPQHF. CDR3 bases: TGTGCCACCAACCGGGAAAGCAATCAGCCCCAGCATTTT.

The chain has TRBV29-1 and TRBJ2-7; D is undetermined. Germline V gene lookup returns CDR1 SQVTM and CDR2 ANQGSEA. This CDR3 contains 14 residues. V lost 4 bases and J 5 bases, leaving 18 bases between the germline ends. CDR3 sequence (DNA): TGCAGCGTTGTTCGGCAGAACGGCCGGGACGAGCAGTACTTC. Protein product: CSVVRQNGRDEQYF.

In nucleotides, the CDR3 is TGTGCCAGCAGCCATCGTAGACAGGGCCCTGAGCAGTTCTTC. Its translation is CASSHRRQGPEQFF. The chain joins TRBV14 to TRBJ2-1, with TRBD1 matching 7 bases. The CDR3 covers 14 residues. V lost 3 bases to trimming and J lost 9 bases; unmatched junction nucleotides: 8. CDR1 and CDR2 from the germline V gene are SGHDN and FVKESK.